What follows are 20 T cell receptor beta chains derived from one specimen sequenced in a study of beta chain features in type 1 diabetes. Of the isolated RNA, all was reverse transcribed, and so the sequenced material was expressed TCRB transcripts. The protocol was immunoSEQ multiplex PCR, while the TCRdb copy is restricted to in-frame clones and leaves out a portion. The sample lists around 180,000 clones, 10% to 15% occurring once. The sample taken for sequencing was central memory CD4+ T cells from blood. All receptors derive from a woman aged 18-29 years in good health.

The chain is built from TRBV7-2 and TRBJ2-7; 7 nucleotides line up with TRBD1. After removal of 4 bases from V and 2 bases from J, the junction contained 5 bases not matched to a gene. This CDR3 has 14 amino acids. CDR1 and CDR2 (germline): SGHTA, FQGNSA. The CDR3 loop is CASSSQGTTYEQYF. In DNA, the CDR3 is TGTGCCAGCAGCTCACAGGGGACGACCTACGAGCAGTACTTC.

This clone was seen a handful of times. The chain employs TRBV4-3 and TRBJ2-3, with TRBD2 identical over 8 bases. This CDR3 comprises 16 residues. The germline V gene encodes CDR1 LGHNA and CDR2 YSLEER. With V trimmed by 1 base and J by 7 bases, 10 bases remained unmatched. The CDR3 sequence: CASSQGLPGGGNTQYF. For the CDR3, the DNA is TGCGCCAGCAGCCAAGGATTGCCGGGAGGGGGGAATACGCAGTATTTT.

V gene TRBV2 combines with J gene TRBJ1-1; D gene uncertain. CDR1 is SNHLY and CDR2 is FYNNEI in the germline V gene. CDR3 size: 13 residues. V shed 4 bases and J shed 0 bases, with 6 bases lying between them. The DNA of the CDR3 is TGTGCCAGCAGTGCAGACATGAACACTGAAGCTTTCTTT. Protein product: CASSADMNTEAFF.

This clone was picked up a small number of times. The chain is built from TRBV5-1 and TRBJ2-1; the D gene is possibly TRBD2 (6 bases). Germline-derived CDR1 and CDR2 are SGHRS and YFSETQ. The V end lost 5 bases, the J end lost 5 bases, and 14 bases lay between the germline ends. The CDR3 loop spans 14 amino acids. The CDR3, as DNA: TGCGCCAGCAGAACGGGAGAGCTCCACAATGAGCAGTTCTTC. This gives the protein CASRTGELHNEQFF.

This clone was seen a few times. V gene TRBV7-2 combines with J gene TRBJ1-5; D might be TRBD1 (5 bases). In germline, CDR1 is SGHTA, CDR2 FQGNSA. The CDR3 runs 15 residues. V shed 5 bases and J shed 9 bases, with 20 bases lying between them. CDR3 DNA sequence: TGTGCCAGCAGCCCGCAGGGTGTATTGGTCCGGCCCCAGCATTTT. This sequence encodes CASSPQGVLVRPQHF.

This clone was detected a few times. The chain couples TRBV30 to TRBJ1-5, with 7 bases lining up with TRBD1. The CDR3 contains 12 residues. The germline CDR1 and CDR2 sequences are GTSNPN and SVGIG (reference sequence). J gave up 6 bases and V 4 bases, and 3 bases lay outside the gene matches. CDR3 sequence reads: CAWNSGGQPQHF. DNA for the CDR3: TGTGCCTGGAACTCAGGGGGTCAGCCCCAGCATTTT.

This clone turned up a few times. This chain links TRBV30 with TRBJ2-1, with 15 positions matching TRBD2. Looked up from germline, CDR1 is GTSNPN and CDR2 is SVGIG (reference sequence). The CDR3 sequence is 16 residues long. V was clipped by 2 bases and J by 7 bases; unmatched bases: 6. CDR3 sequence (DNA): TGTGCCTGGAGTCCTCCGGGACTAGCGGGAGGAAATGAGCAGTTCTTC. Its protein product is CAWSPPGLAGGNEQFF.

This clone was picked up a small number of times. This chain links TRBV27 with TRBJ1-5, with D tentatively TRBD1 (5 bases). V was pared by 3 bases and J by 2 bases, with 11 bases between. CDR3 size: 15 residues. Germline-derived CDR1 and CDR2 are MNHEY and SMNVEV (reference sequence). CDR3 in amino acids: CASSLLARGNQPQHF. The CDR3 DNA sequence: TGTGCCAGCAGTTTGCTGGCCAGGGGCAATCAGCCCCAGCATTTT.

This chain links TRBV5-6 with TRBJ1-1; 7 bases match TRBD1. CDR1 and CDR2 (germline): SGHDT, YYEEEE. V lost 3 bases and J lost 9; bases outside the gene matches: 14. The CDR3 is 15 amino acids. In nucleotides, the CDR3 is TGTGCCAGCAGCTGGGGACAGACGGAGGCAGAAAAAGCTTTCTTT. Residues: CASSWGQTEAEKAFF.

The V call is TRBV6-5, the J call TRBJ2-1; 7 bases line up with TRBD2. CDR3 length: 13 residues. Germline trimming cut 8 bases from V and 9 bases from J; bases unmatched to any gene: 10. Germline loops: CDR1 MNHEY, CDR2 SVGAGI. CDR3 bases: TGTGCCAGCCTGGGTAGCGGGCGGGGTGAGCAGTTCTTC. Translated: CASLGSGRGEQFF.

The chain links TRBV23-1 to TRBJ2-5; 8 positions agree with TRBD1. TRBV23-1 is recorded as an ORF, its role being uncertain. There are 15 residues in the CDR3. The trim removed 3 bases at V and 3 bases at J, leaving 6 bases unmatched. The CDR3 loop is CASSQPRGLKETQYF. The CDR3 DNA reads TGCGCCAGCAGTCAGCCCAGGGGGCTCAAAGAGACCCAGTACTTC.

This clone was observed a handful of times. V gene TRBV10-3 combines with J gene TRBJ2-5, with TRBD2 matching 7 bases. This CDR3 is 15 amino acids long. From germline, CDR1 is ENHRY and CDR2 SYGVKD. With 5 bases clipped from V and 2 bases from J, the junction kept 8 bases outside the gene matches. CDR3 DNA: TGTGCCATCAGTTCCGGGACTACCCTACAAGAGACCCAGTACTTC. Translating it yields CAISSGTTLQETQYF.

The rearrangement joins TRBV15 to TRBJ1-1, with a tentative D call TRBD1 (5 bases). Deletions cut 0 bases from V and 8 bases from J, with 10 bases between. Germline values: CDR1 LNHNV, CDR2 YYDKDF (reference sequence). The CDR3 has 13 residues. The CDR3 DNA follows: TGTGCCACCAGCAGAGATTTGTGGGGCGAAGCTTTCTTT. This gives the protein CATSRDLWGEAFF.

DNA of the CDR3: TGTGCCAGCAGCCAAGAGGTTACAGGCTATGGCTACACCTTC. Protein sequence: CASSQEVTGYGYTF. V is TRBV14 and J is TRBJ1-2; weak D call: TRBD1 (5 bases). The germline V gene encodes CDR1 SGHDN and CDR2 FVKESK. Trimming pared 0 bases from V and 4 bases from J, leaving 9 bases between. The CDR3 contains 14 residues.

This sequence joins TRBV2 and TRBJ2-7; the D gene is possibly TRBD2 (5 bases). Germline lookup yields CDR1 SNHLY and CDR2 FYNNEI. V dropped 0 bases and J dropped 3 bases, with 15 bases sitting between them. This CDR3 spans 16 amino acids. The CDR3 spells CASSEAPAAGVYEQYF. The CDR3 DNA reads TGTGCCAGCAGTGAAGCGCCCGCCGCCGGGGTCTACGAGCAGTACTTC. Using reference TRBV2 and TRBJ2-7 for the parts outside the CDR3, the full variable domain is EPEVTQTPSHQVTQMGQEVILRCVPISNHLYFYWYRQILGQKVEFLVSFYNNEISEKSEIFDDQFSVERPDGSNFTLKIRSTKLEDSAMYFCASSEAPAAGVYEQYFGPGTRLTVT.

This clone turned up a few times. The rearrangement uses TRBV30 and TRBJ1-4; TRBD1 agrees at 10 bases. V shed 0 bases, J shed 11 bases, and the junction held 6 bases outside the gene matches. The germline V gene has CDR1 GTSNPN and CDR2 SVGIG (reference sequence). This CDR3 spans 14 amino acids. CDR3 nucleotides: TGTGCCTGGAGTGTACTGACAGGGGGCGAGAAACTGTTTTTT. Its translation: CAWSVLTGGEKLFF.

A few counts support this clone. The rearrangement links TRBV7-9 to TRBJ2-3; 8 nucleotides line up with TRBD2. Germline V CDR1 and CDR2: SEHNR, FQNEAQ (reference sequence). The CDR3 has 15 amino acids. V lost 3 bases and J lost 3; bases outside the gene matches: 5. The CDR3 nucleotides read TGTGCCAGCAGCTTCGGGACTAGTATGACAGATACGCAGTATTTT. Its protein is CASSFGTSMTDTQYF.

This clone was seen more than once but under ten times. The J gene is TRBJ2-1, the V gene TRBV5-4; the match to TRBD2 covers 9 bases. J was trimmed by 10 bases and V by 0 bases; bases with no gene match: 8. This CDR3 contains 15 residues. Germline CDR1 is SGHNT and CDR2 is YYREEE (reference sequence). This CDR3 reads CASSLVLAGPGEQFF. The CDR3 DNA sequence: TGTGCCAGCAGCTTGGTTCTAGCGGGGCCTGGCGAGCAGTTCTTC.

The chain is built from TRBV7-2 and TRBJ2-1; TRBD2 aligns across 7 bases. This CDR3 is 14 amino acids long. The V segment lost 1 base and the J segment 12 bases; nucleotides outside the gene matches: 9. Looked up from germline, CDR1 is SGHTA and CDR2 is FQGNSA. The CDR3 protein is CASSLGATSGGQFF. The CDR3 DNA follows: TGTGCCAGCAGCTTAGGGGCGACCTCGGGGGGGCAGTTCTTC.

This chain uses TRBV5-1 with TRBJ2-7; 9 positions agree with TRBD1. V lost 2 bases, J lost 1 base, and 7 bases stayed unmatched. Per germline, CDR1 SGHRS and CDR2 YFSETQ. This CDR3 has 16 residues. CDR3 residues: CASSFGRDRASYEQYF. DNA of the CDR3: TGCGCCAGCAGCTTCGGTCGGGACAGGGCATCCTACGAGCAGTACTTC.